The 24 T cell receptor beta chains below come from one sample, sequenced in a study of T cell responses to AZD1222 COVID-19 vaccine. Sequenced by immunoSEQ multiplex PCR; TCRdb stores in-frame clones only, minus some. The data show fewer than 200,000 clones, 85% to 90% seen once. The source material was peripheral blood, sampled on day 0 of AZD1222 vaccination. The receptors were sampled from an adult in good health.

The V and J genes are TRBV7-8 and TRBJ1-6; TRBD1 might be the D (5 bases). Trimming left V 1 base short and J 13 bases short, with 20 bases between. The germline gives CDR1 SGHVS, CDR2 FQNEAQ. The CDR3 runs to 16 residues. The CDR3 DNA sequence: TGTGCCAGCAGCTTAGGAAGGGGTGGAGGGCCCCCGCCCCTCCACTTT. Amino acid sequence: CASSLGRGGGPPPLHF.

The genes are TRBV6-6 and TRBJ1-1, with TRBD1 identical over 7 bases. The CDR3 length is 14 residues. The germline gives CDR1 MNHNY, CDR2 SVGAGI (reference sequence). With V trimmed by 5 bases and J by 2 bases, 5 bases remained unmatched. The CDR3 region has the DNA TGTGCCAGCAGTAATAGGGGGCTCAACACTGAAGCTTTCTTT. This gives the protein CASSNRGLNTEAFF.

This clone occurred a few times. The V and J genes are TRBV5-4 and TRBJ2-1; weak D call: TRBD1 (6 bases). Trimming left V 4 bases short and J 10 bases short, with 15 bases between. This CDR3 has 13 residues. The germline CDR1 and CDR2 sequences are SGHNT and YYREEE (reference sequence). CDR3 in amino acids: CASSPKTGIEQFF. The DNA of the CDR3 is TGTGCCAGCAGCCCCAAAACAGGGATAGAGCAGTTCTTC.

The chain has TRBV3-1 (or the pseudogene TRBV3-2) and TRBJ1-4; 9 positions match TRBD1. Germline trimming cut 5 bases from V and 7 bases from J; bases unmatched to any gene: 11. Germline V gene data show CDR1 as LGHDT and CDR2 as YNNKEL (reference sequence). The CDR3 is 16 amino acids. The CDR3 loop reads CASSSVTGGVFEKLFF. The CDR3 DNA reads as TGTGCCAGCAGCTCGGTTACAGGGGGCGTATTTGAAAAACTGTTTTTT.

The V gene is TRBV19, the J gene TRBJ2-7, with TRBD1 matching 8 bases. V lost 3 bases to trimming and J lost 7 bases; unmatched junction nucleotides: 8. Germline V gives CDR1 LNHDA, CDR2 SQIVND (reference sequence). The CDR3 extends over 14 amino acids. The CDR3 DNA follows: TGTGCCAGTAGTATGCAGGGGGCGACGGGTGAGCAGTACTTC. Residues: CASSMQGATGEQYF.

The chain employs TRBV5-6 and TRBJ1-1, with TRBD1 identical over 7 bases. Germline V gene lookup returns CDR1 SGHDT and CDR2 YYEEEE. This CDR3 is 15 amino acids long. J lost 3 bases, V lost 0 bases, and 5 bases had no gene match. CDR3 in DNA: TGTGCCAGCAGCTTGGGTAGGGGGCTCTACACTGAAGCTTTCTTT. This gives the protein CASSLGRGLYTEAFF.

The chain carries TRBV28 and TRBJ1-1; D is perhaps TRBD1 (6 bases). V shed 4 bases and J shed 3 bases, with 18 bases lying between them. The CDR3 covers 16 residues. The germline CDR1 and CDR2 sequences are MDHEN and SYDVKM. This chain's CDR3 is CASSSLGGRGHTEAFF. CDR3 coding DNA: TGTGCCAGCAGTTCGTTGGGGGGCAGGGGTCACACTGAAGCTTTCTTT.

This chain uses TRBV28 with TRBJ1-2, with D perhaps matching TRBD1 (5 bases). V was trimmed by 2 bases and J by 8 bases, leaving 18 bases between them. The CDR3 runs to 15 residues. Germline V lookup: CDR1 MDHEN, CDR2 SYDVKM. The CDR3 nucleotides read TGTGCCAGCAGTTTAACCTTCGGCGGGGGAGGAGGCTACACCTTC. Translating it yields CASSLTFGGGGGYTF.

The chain carries TRBV18 and TRBJ1-1; 8 bases map to TRBD1. Trimming cost V 2 bases and J 1 base; bases outside gene matches: 3. The CDR3 runs 15 residues. Germline V CDR1 and CDR2: KGHSH, LQKENI. As DNA, the CDR3 is TGTGCCAGCTCACCAAGCGGGACAGGGAACACTGAAGCTTTCTTT. It translates to CASSPSGTGNTEAFF.

The chain couples TRBV28 to TRBJ1-3, with a tentative D call TRBD1 (6 bases). Trimming pared 7 bases from V and 0 bases from J, leaving 16 bases between. Germline CDR1 is MDHEN and CDR2 is SYDVKM. This CDR3 contains 16 residues. CDR3 in DNA: TGTGCCAGCAACCCCGGTGACAGGCACTCTGGAAACACCATATATTTT. Translation: CASNPGDRHSGNTIYF. The full variable domain, its missing parts supplied by reference TRBV28 and TRBJ1-3, is DVKVTQSSRYLVKRTGEKVFLECVQDMDHENMFWYRQDPGLGLRLIYFSYDVKMKEKGDIPEGYSVSREKKERFSLILESASTNQTSMYLCASNPGDRHSGNTIYFGEGSWLTVV.

The rearrangement uses TRBV5-1 and TRBJ2-7, with D perhaps matching TRBD1 or TRBD2 (5 bases each). The germline V and J ends were trimmed by 1 base and 0 bases, with 11 bases remaining between them. Germline CDR1 SGHRS, CDR2 YFSETQ. The CDR3 loop spans 15 amino acids. CDR3 bases: TGCGCCAGCAGCTTGTTCTGGGACCGCTCCTACGAGCAGTACTTC. This encodes CASSLFWDRSYEQYF.

The chain couples TRBV13 to TRBJ1-2, with 11 bases that match TRBD1. The length of the CDR3 is 15 residues. The trim removed 5 bases at V and 8 bases at J, leaving 10 bases unmatched. Germline CDR1 is PRHDT and CDR2 is FYEKMQ (reference sequence). The CDR3 DNA follows: TGTGCCAGCAGCCCCTGGGGGGACAGGGGGTACGGCTACACCTTC. Translated, it gives CASSPWGDRGYGYTF.

On this clone: This sample includes further DNA sequences coding for the same CDR3. The chain couples TRBV6-2 or TRBV6-3 to TRBJ2-7; 9 bases are shared with TRBD2. The germline gives CDR1 MNHEY, CDR2 SVGEGT. The CDR3 length is 19 residues. Trimming took 4 bases from V and 1 from J; bases not matched to a gene: 17. CDR3 sequence: CASSSHGGLAGPNSYEQYF. The DNA for the CDR3 is TGTGCCAGCAGTTCCCACGGCGGCCTAGCGGGGCCCAATTCCTACGAGCAGTACTTC.

This chain uses TRBV4-1 with TRBJ2-3, with D possibly TRBD2 on 7 matching bases. Germline V gene sequence: CDR1 MGHRA, CDR2 YSYEKL. The V end lost 0 bases, the J end lost 8 bases, and 15 bases lay between the germline ends. CDR3 length: 15 residues. Here the CDR3 reads CASSQEGGGRGTQYF. DNA of the CDR3: TGCGCCAGCAGCCAAGAAGGGGGGGGCCGAGGTACGCAGTATTTT.

This chain connects TRBV5-1 to TRBJ1-6; 9 bases agree with TRBD1. After removal of 4 bases from V and 7 bases from J, the junction contained 6 bases not matched to a gene. Per germline, CDR1 SGHRS and CDR2 YFSETQ. The CDR3 spans 15 residues. CDR3 nucleotide sequence: TGCGCCAGCAGCAGCGGGACAGGGCAAAATTCACCCCTCCACTTT. Encoded protein: CASSSGTGQNSPLHF.

The CDR3 DNA is TGTGCCAGCAGCTTAGCCTCGACAGGGTTCCGCACAGATACGCAGTATTTT. This translates into CASSLASTGFRTDTQYF. The gene calls are TRBV7-2 and TRBJ2-3, with 7 bases lining up with TRBD1. This CDR3 is built from 17 residues. The V gene's germline CDR1 is SGHTA and CDR2 FQGNSA. V lost 0 bases, J lost 1 base, and 7 bases stayed unmatched.

The CDR3: CASTSRPRAGQETQYF. CDR3 coding DNA: TGTGCCAGTACCTCCCGCCCCAGGGCCGGTCAAGAGACCCAGTACTTC. V gene TRBV19 combines with J gene TRBJ2-5; perhaps TRBD1 as D (5 bases). The V end was cut by 7 bases, the J end by 2 bases, with 20 bases between. CDR1 and CDR2 (germline): LNHDA, SQIVND (reference sequence). The CDR3 extends over 16 amino acids.

The chain has TRBV19 and TRBJ1-6, with D hard to call. Trimming shortened V by 7 bases and J by 7 bases, and 8 bases separated the two germline ends. The CDR3 covers 12 residues. Germline assignment: CDR1 LNHDA and CDR2 SQIVND (reference sequence). The CDR3 protein is CASTSGNSPLHF. CDR3 bases: TGTGCCAGTACTTCCGGGAATTCACCCCTCCACTTT. Variable domain in full (rest from reference TRBV19 and TRBJ1-6): DGGITQSPKYLFRKEGQNVTLSCEQNLNHDAMYWYRQDPGQGLRLIYYSQIVNDFQKGDIAEGYSVSREKKESFPLTVTSAQKNPTAFYLCASTSGNSPLHFGNGTRLTVT.

The chain is built from TRBV2 and TRBJ1-5, with TRBD1 matching over 12 bases. The J segment lost 4 bases and the V segment lost 6 bases, leaving 7 bases of the junction unmatched. Germline V gene data show CDR1 as SNHLY and CDR2 as FYNNEI. The CDR3 is made up of 16 amino acids. The CDR3: CASSGTGGRGNQPQHF. The CDR3 region has the DNA TGTGCCAGCAGCGGGACAGGGGGCAGAGGTAATCAGCCCCAGCATTTT.

V gene TRBV29-1 combines with J gene TRBJ1-2; no clear D. The CDR3 consists of 10 residues. The germline V gene has CDR1 SQVTM and CDR2 ANQGSEA. The V end lost 4 bases, the J end lost 7 bases, and 7 bases lay between the germline ends. Written as DNA, the CDR3 is TGCAGCGTTGCGGAGGGTGGCTACACCTTC. This encodes CSVAEGGYTF. The full variable domain, rest sourced from reference TRBV29-1 and TRBJ1-2, is SAVISQKPSRDICQRGTSLTIQCQVDSQVTMMFWYRQQPGQSLTLIATANQGSEATYESGFVIDKFPISRPNLTFSTLTVSNMSPEDSSIYLCSVAEGGYTFGSGTRLTVV.

The V and J genes are TRBV15 and TRBJ1-1; D is ambiguous. CDR1 and CDR2 (germline): LNHNV, YYDKDF (reference sequence). The CDR3 extends over 15 amino acids. Trimming cost V 3 bases and J 8 bases, with 19 bases left between them. Here the CDR3 DNA reads TGTGCCACCAGCAGCTATCAAGCAGGCAAGCCGGAAGCTTTCTTT. It translates to CATSSYQAGKPEAFF.

Note on this clone: The sample holds other DNA sequences that translate to the same CDR3. The gene calls are TRBV6-5 and TRBJ1-1; D is possibly TRBD1 (5 bases). The CDR3 covers 14 residues. The ends were cut back, 0 bases at V and 2 bases at J, with 7 bases in the middle. The germline gives CDR1 MNHEY, CDR2 SVGAGI. The CDR3: CASSYSGGNTEAFF. DNA of the CDR3: TGTGCCAGCAGTTACTCGGGGGGAAACACTGAAGCTTTCTTT.

V usage is TRBV11-2 and J usage is TRBJ2-3, with TRBD1 identical over 10 bases. The germline CDR1 and CDR2 sequences are SGHAT and FQNNGV. After removal of 3 bases from V and 4 bases from J, the junction contained 4 bases not matched to a gene. This CDR3 comprises 15 residues. CDR3 sequence: CASSFGQGGADTQYF. CDR3 nucleotides: TGTGCCAGCAGCTTTGGACAGGGGGGCGCAGATACGCAGTATTTT.

This sequence joins TRBV6-5 and TRBJ2-1; tentatively, D is TRBD2 (7 bases). From germline, CDR1 is MNHEY and CDR2 SVGAGI. The V gene lost 7 bases and the J gene lost 0 bases, with 13 bases spanning the gap. The CDR3 is 15 amino acids. For the CDR3, the DNA is TGTGCCAGCACCGAGGCGGGGGCCTCCTACAATGAGCAGTTCTTC. Protein sequence: CASTEAGASYNEQFF.